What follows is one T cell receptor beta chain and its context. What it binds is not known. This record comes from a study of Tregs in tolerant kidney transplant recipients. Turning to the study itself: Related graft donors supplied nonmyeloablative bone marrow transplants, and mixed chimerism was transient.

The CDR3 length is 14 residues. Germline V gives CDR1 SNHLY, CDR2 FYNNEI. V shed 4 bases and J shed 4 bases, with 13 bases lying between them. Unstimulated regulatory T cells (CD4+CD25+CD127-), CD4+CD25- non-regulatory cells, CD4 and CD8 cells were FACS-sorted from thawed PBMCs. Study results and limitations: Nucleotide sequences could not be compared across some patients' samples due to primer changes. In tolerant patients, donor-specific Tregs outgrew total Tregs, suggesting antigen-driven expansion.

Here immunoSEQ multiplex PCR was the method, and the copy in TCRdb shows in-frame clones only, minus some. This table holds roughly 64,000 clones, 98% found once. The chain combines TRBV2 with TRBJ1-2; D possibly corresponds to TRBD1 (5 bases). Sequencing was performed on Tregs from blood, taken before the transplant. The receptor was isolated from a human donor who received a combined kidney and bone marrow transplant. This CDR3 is CASSVGRVIYGYTF. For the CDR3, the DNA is TGTGCCAGCAGTGTCGGCAGGGTAATCTATGGCTACACCTTC.